A single sample gave rise to the 25 T cell receptor beta chains below, sequenced in a study of OX40 agonist ivuxolimab in advanced cancers. Profiling relied on immunoSEQ multiplex PCR, and the TCRdb table lists in-frame clones only, not all of them. Of fewer than 70,000 clones listed, roughly 90% are singletons. Sequencing was performed on CD4+ or CD8+ T cells sorted from blood, taken in a trial of the OX40 agonist ivuxolimab. These receptors were taken from an adult with an advanced solid tumor such as melanoma, head and neck, liver or kidney cancer.

This clone occurred a few times. V and J are TRBV6-6 and TRBJ1-5, with D unclear. V dropped 2 bases and J dropped 5 bases, with 10 bases sitting between them. The CDR3 runs to 14 residues. Germline V CDR1 and CDR2: MNHNY, SVGAGI (reference sequence). DNA for the CDR3: TGTGCCAGCAGTTACGGATCCAGCGATCAGCCCCAGCATTTT. Protein product: CASSYGSSDQPQHF.

The CDR3 DNA reads TGTGCCAGCAGCTTCGGGGACGCCTACGAGCAGTACTTC. Translating gives CASSFGDAYEQYF. The V call is TRBV5-4, the J call TRBJ2-7; either TRBD1 or TRBD2 may supply D (5 bases each). The CDR3 contains 13 residues. The germline V gene encodes CDR1 SGHNT and CDR2 YYREEE (reference sequence). V lost 2 bases to trimming and J lost 2 bases, with 8 bases between them.

This clone was counted a single time. As the CDR3 is not closed by the conserved phenylalanine or tryptophan, this likely results from a read error. The DNA is omitted, as the CDR3 cannot be located on it reliably, and the CDR3 follows TCRdb's listing. The rearrangement joins TRBV30 to TRBJ2-4; the D call TRBD1 from the table was never checked on the DNA. The CDR3 contains 8 residues when both ends are counted. The germline CDR1 and CDR2 sequences are GTSNPN and SVGIG (reference sequence). CDR3 amino acids: CAWSVGSG.

The V call is TRBV2, the J call TRBJ2-3; TRBD2 might be the D (7 bases). The germline gives CDR1 SNHLY, CDR2 FYNNEI. Trimming left V 2 bases short and J 9 bases short, with 12 bases between. The CDR3 sequence is 13 residues long. CDR3 bases: TGTGCCAGCAGTGAATGGGAGGGGGACACGCAGTATTTT. Translation gives CASSEWEGDTQYF.

This clone occurred once. The chain is built from TRBV10-2 and TRBJ1-2; no firm D call. V gave up 4 bases and J gave up 4 bases, with 19 bases separating them. Germline loops: CDR1 WSHSY, CDR2 SAAADI. The length of the CDR3 is 16 residues. In DNA, the CDR3 is TGCGCCAGCAGTGGGCAAATTATGGGCCTGAGCTATGGCTACACCTTC. This translates into CASSGQIMGLSYGYTF.

The chain carries TRBV9 and TRBJ2-1, with 7 bases lining up with TRBD2. CDR1 and CDR2 from the germline V gene are SGDLS and YYNGEE. This CDR3 spans 13 amino acids. Unmatched junction bases numbered 5, after V lost 3 bases and J lost 8 bases. For the CDR3, the DNA is TGTGCCAGCAGCGGCGAGCGGGGACATGAGCAGTTCTTC. Translated: CASSGERGHEQFF. Full variable domain (outside the CDR3, taken from reference TRBV9 and TRBJ2-1): DSGVTQTPKHLITATGQRVTLRCSPRSGDLSVYWYQQSLDQGLQFLIQYYNGEERAKGNILERFSAQQFPDLHSELNLSSLELGDSALYFCASSGERGHEQFFGPGTRLTVL.

V gene TRBV19 combines with J gene TRBJ2-5; D ambiguous. The last part of the DNA fits TRBJ2-7 better; the J call may be wrong. Germline V gene data show CDR1 as LNHDA and CDR2 as SQIVND (reference sequence). CDR3 size: 13 residues. The CDR3, as DNA: TGTGCCAGTAGTATAGATCTAAGGTACGAGCAGTACTTC. Protein product: CASSIDLRYEQYF.

This sequence joins TRBV11-2 and TRBJ1-2; D gene uncertain. The ends were cut back, 1 base at V and 0 bases at J, with 9 bases in the middle. The length of the CDR3 is 15 residues. From germline, CDR1 is SGHAT and CDR2 FQNNGV. The CDR3 DNA follows: TGTGCCAGCAGCTTAGGCGCCCGAACTAACTATGGCTACACCTTC. Its protein is CASSLGARTNYGYTF.

The V gene is TRBV6-5, the J gene TRBJ1-2; D call uncertain. Per the germline V gene, CDR1 is MNHEY and CDR2 is SVGAGI. The CDR3 contains 11 residues. Trimming removed 4 bases from V and 5 bases from J, with 5 bases in between. CDR3 protein: CASSLGYGYTF. For the CDR3, the DNA is TGTGCCAGCAGTTTGGGGTATGGCTACACCTTC.

Worth noting for this clone: The junction and the germline gene differ at one end; a read error may be behind it. The chain joins TRBV10-1 to TRBJ2-5; 11 bases agree with TRBD2. The CDR3 consists of 15 residues. Germline V gives CDR1 WNHNN, CDR2 SYGVQD (reference sequence). This chain's CDR3 is CASSEQISGGETRYF. DNA of the CDR3: TGCGCCAGCAGTGAGCAGATTAGCGGGGGGGAGACCCGGTACTTC.

The genes are TRBV5-1 and TRBJ1-2; 7 bases are shared with TRBD1. This CDR3 region has 15 residues. The germline gives CDR1 SGHRS, CDR2 YFSETQ. Germline trimming cut 4 bases from V and 4 bases from J; bases unmatched to any gene: 10. CDR3: CASSPGGQPTYGYTF. The CDR3 DNA is TGCGCCAGCAGCCCTGGGGGACAGCCCACCTATGGCTACACCTTC.

The rearrangement links TRBV19 to TRBJ2-2, with TRBD1 identical over 7 bases. V dropped 0 bases and J dropped 3; count of bases not matched to a gene: 4. CDR1 LNHDA and CDR2 SQIVND come from the germline V gene (reference sequence). CDR3 length equals 16 residues. The CDR3 here is CASSIEVDRDTGELFF. CDR3 DNA sequence: TGTGCCAGTAGTATAGAAGTCGACAGGGACACCGGGGAGCTGTTTTTT.

The chain recombines TRBV6-5 with TRBJ1-4; no clear D. CDR3 length: 14 amino acids. CDR1 and CDR2 from the germline V gene are MNHEY and SVGAGI. Trimming removed 6 bases from V and 4 bases from J, with 12 bases in between. The CDR3 here is CASSTTADNEKLFF. CDR3 coding DNA: TGTGCCAGCAGCACCACAGCAGATAATGAAAAACTGTTTTTT.

This clone was found once. The chain is built from TRBV4-1 and TRBJ2-2; TRBD2 aligns across 10 bases. The junction had 5 bases not matched to a gene; V was cut back by 7 bases and J by 6 bases. CDR1 MGHRA and CDR2 YSYEKL come from the germline V gene. CDR3 size: 14 residues. The CDR3 DNA is TGCGCCAGCAAAAGGACTAGCGGTTCCGGGGAGCTGTTTTTT. Protein product: CASKRTSGSGELFF.

The CDR3 here is CASSLADDGYTF. The CDR3 DNA is TGTGCCAGCAGCTTGGCCGATGACGGCTACACCTTC. The V and J genes are TRBV5-6 and TRBJ1-2; D gene unclear. The CDR3 contains 12 residues. Germline loops: CDR1 SGHDT, CDR2 YYEEEE. Trimming cost V 0 bases and J 8 bases, with 8 bases left between them.

For the CDR3, the DNA is TGTGCCAGCTCTCTTGGACAGGGGGTTACTGAAGCTTTCTTT. The encoded protein is CASSLGQGVTEAFF. The rearrangement links TRBV18 to TRBJ1-1; 10 bases are shared with TRBD1. CDR1 is KGHSH and CDR2 is LQKENI in the germline V gene. The CDR3 totals 14 residues. Trimming at V came to 6 bases and at J to 5 bases, leaving 6 bases not matched to a gene.

The rearrangement joins TRBV5-1 to TRBJ2-5; no reliable D call. In germline, CDR1 is SGHRS, CDR2 YFSETQ. Trimming took 0 bases from V and 1 from J, leaving 7 bases between them. The CDR3 consists of 14 residues. In nucleotides, the CDR3 is TGCGCCAGCAGCTTGGGGGCAGCCCAAGAGACCCAGTACTTC. Its translation: CASSLGAAQETQYF.

This chain joins TRBV6-1 and TRBJ2-5; D is uncertain. The CDR3 spans 15 residues. Trimming removed 6 bases at V and 5 bases at J, with 19 bases between. CDR1 and CDR2 (germline): MNHNS, SASEGT. CDR3: CASSDFKGPGETQYF. In DNA form, the CDR3 reads TGTGCCAGCAGCGATTTTAAAGGGCCCGGTGAGACCCAGTACTTC.

In regard to this clone: One end of the junction is discordant with germline, which a read error may explain. Other nucleotide sequences in the sample specify the same CDR3. The rearrangement links TRBV30 to TRBJ1-1; 8 nucleotides agree with TRBD1. The CDR3 spans 14 residues. Germline V gene sequence: CDR1 GTSNPN, CDR2 SVGIG (reference sequence). This CDR3 is CAWTGGEVDTEAFF. For the CDR3, the DNA is TGTGCCTGGACAGGGGGCGAGGTAGACACTGAAGCCTTCTTT.

The V call is TRBV5-4, the J call TRBJ2-3; the match to TRBD1 covers 8 bases. This CDR3 contains 13 residues. Germline V CDR1 and CDR2: SGHNT, YYREEE (reference sequence). V was clipped by 7 bases and J by 5 bases; unmatched bases: 6. The CDR3 nucleotides are TGTGCCAGCCGAACTGACAGGGGAGATACGCAGTATTTT. The encoded protein is CASRTDRGDTQYF. Variable domain in full (rest from reference TRBV5-4 and TRBJ2-3): ETGVTQSPTHLIKTRGQQVTLRCSSQSGHNTVSWYQQALGQGPQFIFQYYREEENGRGNFPPRFSGLQFPNYSSELNVNALELDDSALYLCASRTDRGDTQYFGPGTRLTVL.

V and J are TRBV7-9 and TRBJ2-1; TRBD2 agrees at 7 bases. This CDR3 comprises 14 residues. Unmatched junction bases numbered 4, after V lost 3 bases and J lost 5 bases. Germline V gene lookup returns CDR1 SEHNR and CDR2 FQNEAQ (reference sequence). CDR3 protein: CASSFRDYNNEQFF. CDR3 DNA sequence: TGTGCCAGCAGCTTCCGGGACTATAACAATGAGCAGTTCTTC. Combining the CDR3 with reference TRBV7-9 and TRBJ2-1 gives the whole variable domain DTGVSQNPRHKITKRGQNVTFRCDPISEHNRLYWYRQTLGQGPEFLTYFQNEAQLEKSRLLSDRFSAERPKGSFSTLEIQRTEQGDSAMYLCASSFRDYNNEQFFGPGTRLTVL.

The J gene is TRBJ2-3, the V gene TRBV5-1; no definite D call. CDR1 and CDR2 (germline): SGHRS, YFSETQ. The CDR3 spans 13 residues. The ends were cut back, 0 bases at V and 2 bases at J, with 4 bases in the middle. The CDR3, as DNA: TGCGCCAGCAGCTTGGGCCCCACAGATACGCAGTATTTT. It is translated as CASSLGPTDTQYF.

In this sample, this clone turned up once. The genes are TRBV6-6 and TRBJ2-7; perhaps TRBD1 as D (5 bases). The CDR3 length is 13 residues. Per the germline V gene, CDR1 is MNHNY and CDR2 is SVGAGI (reference sequence). The CDR3 DNA sequence: TGTGCTATCAGGGTAGGGAACTCCTACGAGCAGTACTTC. Encoded protein: CAIRVGNSYEQYF.

V and J are TRBV10-3 and TRBJ2-5, with TRBD1 as a possible D gene (5 bases). The CDR3 has 12 amino acids. Germline CDR1 and CDR2: ENHRY and SYGVKD. V dropped 2 bases and J dropped 4 bases, with 5 bases sitting between them. The chain's CDR3 is CAISERGETQYF. As DNA, the CDR3 is TGTGCCATCAGTGAGAGGGGAGAGACCCAGTACTTC.

This chain joins TRBV4-1 and TRBJ2-2; D possibly uses TRBD1 or TRBD2 (7 bases each). CDR1 and CDR2 (germline): MGHRA, YSYEKL. The CDR3 totals 16 residues. V gave up 6 bases and J gave up 0 bases, with 14 bases separating them. CDR3 loop: CASRLQGTTNTGELFF. DNA for the CDR3: TGCGCCAGCAGGTTACAGGGGACTACGAACACCGGGGAGCTGTTTTTT.